This note documents a single T cell receptor (beta chain) sequence. What it recognizes is unknown. Library construction for TCR beta used iRepertoire HTBI primers and Arm-PCR of CDR3 regions. TCRdb reprocessed the multiplex PCR reads via MiXCR and lists one record per CDR3 protein. Altogether approximately 290,000 distinct CDR3 sequences are present, approximately 20% being singletons, with the ten largest covering around three fifths. V dropped 4 bases and J dropped 4; count of bases not matched to a gene: 6. The germline CDR1 and CDR2 sequences are SGDLS and YYNGEE. The CDR3 sequence is 14 residues long. This record belongs to a study of regulatory T cells in long-lasting Graves disease. Regarding the study as a whole: Favored gene segments in persistent disease were TRBV28, TRBJ1-2 and TRBJ2-5.

Time point indicated: persistent/refractory GD, antithyroid drugs over 5 years with positive TRAb. The TCR library was made from RNA that had been extracted from PBMCs in TRIzol. Patients all came to the study from an endocrinology department in Xi'an, China. This receptor was obtained from a female donor with Graves disease. The sample in question was peripheral blood mononuclear cells (PBMCs), obtained when the disease was refractory, from a patient treated with antithyroid drugs. The chain links TRBV9 to TRBJ2-5; 8 bases are shared with TRBD1. CDR3 sequence: CASSRTGNGETQYF. CDR3 sequence (DNA): TGTGCCAGCAGCCGGACAGGGAATGGAGAGACCCAGTACTTC.